The clone carrying this T cell receptor (beta chain) was picked up a small number of times. Its specificity is not known. Using constant-segment primers, 5'RACE produced TCR alpha and TCR beta cDNA libraries carrying sample barcodes and UMIs. Using its own MiXCR run on the 5' RACE reads, TCRdb lists one record per CDR3 protein. The table lists 190,000 or so distinct CDR3 sequences, around 30% of them singletons. V lost 4 bases to trimming and J lost 2 bases; unmatched junction nucleotides: 6. The germline V gene has CDR1 MNHEY and CDR2 SVGEGT. CDR3 size: 15 residues. The sample comes from a study of T-cell memory formation after mild COVID-19. Overall study results and limits: From day 15 to 85, contracting clones were balanced between CD4 and CD8, whereas later expanders leaned toward CD4+. Nothing confirmed that second-wave clones peaking on day 37 were specific for SARS-CoV-2.

Sequencing was performed on PBMCs or a T cell subset sorted from them (not recorded which). This receptor was identified in an adult woman who had mild COVID-19 (a few samples of this study predate the infection). Cell type and time point are not known. The gene calls are TRBV6-2 or TRBV6-3 and TRBJ2-3; the match to TRBD2 covers 7 bases. The CDR3 nucleotides are TGTGCCAGCAGTTTGACGGGACTAACCACAGATACGCAGTATTTT. This translates into CASSLTGLTTDTQYF.